This T cell receptor (beta chain) is from a study of blood T cell repertoires in COVID-19. The table came from immunoSEQ multiplex PCR; TCRdb's copy has only in-frame clones and leaves some out. The data hold 200,000 to 300,000 clones, with around 81% observed a single time. Germline CDR1 reads SGHRS; CDR2 reads YFSETQ. Trimming removed 4 bases from V and 9 bases from J; junction bases left unmatched: 14. The CDR3 has 16 residues. Sequenced: peripheral blood. V usage is TRBV5-1 and J usage is TRBJ2-1, with 9 bases matching TRBD2. This TCR derives from a woman of 80 years or more with COVID-19, enrolled during active disease. The CDR3, as DNA: TGCGCCAGCAGCGTGGACTCGGCGGGAGGGGCGAGTGAGCAGTTCTTC. Amino acid sequence: CASSVDSAGGASEQFF.